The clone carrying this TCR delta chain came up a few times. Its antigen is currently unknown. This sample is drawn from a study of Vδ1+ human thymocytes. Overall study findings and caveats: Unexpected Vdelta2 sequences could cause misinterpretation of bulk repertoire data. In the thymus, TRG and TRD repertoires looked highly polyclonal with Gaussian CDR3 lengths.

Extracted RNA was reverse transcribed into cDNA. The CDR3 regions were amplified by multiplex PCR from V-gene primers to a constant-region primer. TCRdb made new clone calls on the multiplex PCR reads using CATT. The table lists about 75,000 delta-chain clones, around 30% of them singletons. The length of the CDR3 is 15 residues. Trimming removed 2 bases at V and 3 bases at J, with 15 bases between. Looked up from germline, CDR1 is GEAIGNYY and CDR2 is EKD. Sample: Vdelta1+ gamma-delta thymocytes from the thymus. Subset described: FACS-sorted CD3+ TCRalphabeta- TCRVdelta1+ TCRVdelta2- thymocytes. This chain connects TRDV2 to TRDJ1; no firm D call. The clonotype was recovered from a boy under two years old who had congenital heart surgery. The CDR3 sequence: CACDIDGLFSDKLIF. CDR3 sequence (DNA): TGTGCCTGTGACATCGATGGGCTGTTCTCCGATAAACTCATCTTT.